This TCR beta chain was recovered during a study of cytomegalovirus exposure and HLA in healthy donors. The germline V gene encodes CDR1 MDHEN and CDR2 SYDVKM. The CDR3 runs to 16 residues. The V end was cut by 6 bases, the J end by 0 bases, with 17 bases between. The primer mix had 60 Vbeta and 13 Jbeta primers. Clones were read by immunoSEQ multiplex PCR, and TCRdb kept only the in-frame ones, dropping some. The sample includes around 76,000 clones, 70% seen only once; the top ten take roughly 10%. The genes are TRBV28 and TRBJ1-2; no definite D call. Sequencing used PBMCs. The receptor's source is a woman in her fifties or sixties in good health and CMV-seropositive. Here the CDR3 reads CASRRAGGRANYGYTF. The CDR3 DNA is TGTGCCAGCAGAAGGGCCGGCGGGAGAGCTAACTATGGCTACACCTTC.